These 2 T cell receptor beta chains were all obtained from the same sample, sequenced in a study of OX40 agonist ivuxolimab in advanced cancers. This table comes from immunoSEQ multiplex PCR, and its TCRdb copy is limited to in-frame clones, with some not included. The data show around 45,000 clones, with roughly 86% seen just once and approximately 1% held by the top ten. Specimen: CD4+ or CD8+ T cells sorted from blood, collected in a trial of the OX40 agonist ivuxolimab. Every receptor here comes from an adult with an advanced solid tumor such as melanoma, head and neck, liver or kidney cancer.

This chain connects TRBV18 to TRBJ1-5; D is undetermined. Germline values: CDR1 KGHSH, CDR2 LQKENI. V was clipped by 2 bases and J by 4 bases, with 6 bases between them. CDR3 length: 13 residues. The CDR3 DNA reads as TGTGCCAGCTCACCAAGTTTTAATCAGCCCCAGCATTTT. Amino acid sequence: CASSPSFNQPQHF.

The genes are TRBV18 and TRBJ2-7; D possibly uses TRBD1 or TRBD2 (6 bases each). Germline loops: CDR1 KGHSH, CDR2 LQKENI. The CDR3 extends over 15 amino acids. Trimming pared 1 base from V and 5 bases from J, leaving 15 bases between. The CDR3 spells CASSPRPPGADEQYF. For the CDR3, the DNA is TGTGCCAGCTCACCACGGCCCCCGGGGGCGGACGAGCAGTACTTC. The complete variable domain, with remaining parts taken from reference TRBV18 and TRBJ2-7, reads NAGVMQNPRHLVRRRGQEARLRCSPMKGHSHVYWYRQLPEEGLKFMVYLQKENIIDESGMPKERFSAEFPKEGPSILRIQQVVRGDSAAYFCASSPRPPGADEQYFGPGTRLTVT.